The 31 T cell receptor beta chains reported below all come from one sample, sequenced in a study of response to subunit inactivated influenza vaccine. One entry per CDR3 protein, called by TCRdb with MiXCR from the RT-PCR reads. The table includes around 760,000 distinct CDR3 sequences, about 14% detected once. The sequenced sample was PBMCs from blood, obtained roughly 2 weeks before vaccination. Every receptor here comes from a man between 50 and 59 years old who received an inactivated influenza vaccine.

Many counts were recorded for this clonotype. The chain couples TRBV6-2 or TRBV6-3 to TRBJ2-7, with D possibly being TRBD2 (5 bases). Germline loops: CDR1 MNHEY, CDR2 SVGEGT. V lost 2 bases and J lost 3, with 14 bases in between. This CDR3 has 15 amino acids. The CDR3 reads CASSYGTPGSYEQYF. Written as DNA, the CDR3 is TGTGCCAGCAGTTACGGCACCCCTGGGAGCTACGAGCAGTACTTC.

V usage is TRBV15 and J usage is TRBJ2-3; 9 nucleotides line up with TRBD2. Germline assignment: CDR1 LNHNV and CDR2 YYDKDF (reference sequence). The CDR3 covers 17 residues. The ends lost 0 bases at V and 1 base at J; junction bases unmatched: 5. As DNA, the CDR3 is TGTGCCACCAGCAGAGATCGGGCGGGGGGGGGCACAGATACGCAGTATTTT. Translating gives CATSRDRAGGGTDTQYF.

The chain couples TRBV7-8 to TRBJ2-2; no definite D call. The CDR3 covers 14 residues. Trimming left V 7 bases short and J 4 bases short, with 13 bases between. Germline V lookup: CDR1 SGHVS, CDR2 FQNEAQ. The CDR3 DNA follows: TGTGCCAGCACCCAAGGTTTGGGCACCGGGGAGCTGTTTTTT. Amino acids: CASTQGLGTGELFF.

V is TRBV12-3 or TRBV12-4 and J is TRBJ2-7; 13 bases are shared with TRBD2. The CDR3 extends over 14 amino acids. V lost 5 bases, J lost 4 bases, and 2 bases stayed unmatched. The CDR3 spells CASSTSGGEYEQYF. The CDR3 DNA reads as TGTGCCAGCAGTACTAGCGGGGGGGAGTACGAGCAGTACTTC.

The chain joins TRBV6-5 to TRBJ1-5; D not certain. The germline V gene encodes CDR1 MNHEY and CDR2 SVGAGI. This CDR3 region has 14 residues. V was pared by 0 bases and J by 9 bases, with 12 bases between. The CDR3: CASSYSAEIGPQHF. The CDR3 bases are TGTGCCAGCAGTTACTCAGCTGAGATAGGGCCCCAGCATTTT.

CDR3 residues: CASSLGLAGGKKENIQYF. CDR3 nucleotide sequence: TGCGCCAGCAGCCTAGGACTAGCGGGGGGGAAAAAGGAAAACATTCAGTACTTC. The J gene is TRBJ2-4, the V gene TRBV5-1; 15 nucleotides line up with TRBD2. Germline CDR1 SGHRS, CDR2 YFSETQ. The CDR3 consists of 18 residues. The J segment lost 5 bases and the V segment lost 4 bases, leaving 10 bases of the junction unmatched.

This clonotype was picked up a small number of times. An end of the junction does not agree with germline; a read error may underlie this. The rearrangement uses TRBV3-1 and TRBJ2-7; D remains ambiguous. Germline V gives CDR1 LGHDT, CDR2 YNNKEL (reference sequence). This CDR3 comprises 15 residues. In nucleotides, the CDR3 is TGTGCCAGCAGCCAAGGAACGCAGGCCACTGTCTCCACAAACTTC. Its translation is CASSQGTQATVSTNF.

This clonotype was counted ten times or more. The CDR3 reads CASSVRPSSYEQYF. CDR3 nucleotide sequence: TGCGCCAGCAGTGTGCGGCCGTCCTCCTACGAGCAGTACTTC. The chain couples TRBV5-1 to TRBJ2-7, with unresolved D. Germline CDR1 SGHRS, CDR2 YFSETQ. The CDR3 totals 14 residues. Trimming left V 5 bases short and J 0 bases short, with 12 bases between. The complete variable domain, with remaining parts taken from reference TRBV5-1 and TRBJ2-7, reads KAGVTQTPRYLIKTRGQQVTLSCSPISGHRSVSWYQQTPGQGLQFLFEYFSETQRNKGNFPGRFSGRQFSNSRSEMNVSTLELGDSALYLCASSVRPSSYEQYFGPGTRLTVT.

The chain links TRBV20-1 to TRBJ2-3, with D perhaps TRBD2 (6 bases). Germline CDR1 is DFQATT and CDR2 is SNEGSKA (reference sequence). CDR3 size: 14 residues. V lost 5 bases, J lost 0 bases, and 12 bases lay in between. The CDR3 nucleotides read TGCAGTGCTGGACGGGACTCGAGCACAGATACGCAGTATTTT. Translating gives CSAGRDSSTDTQYF.

In this sample, this clonotype turned up many times. This chain connects TRBV4-1 to TRBJ1-2; D ambiguous. With 1 base removed from V and 0 bases from J, the gap between germline ends came to 9 bases. CDR1 and CDR2 from the germline V gene are MGHRA and YSYEKL. The CDR3 length is 15 residues. CDR3 nucleotide sequence: TGCGCCAGCAGCCAAGGACCCTTAGCTAACTATGGCTACACCTTC. Protein product: CASSQGPLANYGYTF.

This chain connects TRBV12-3 or TRBV12-4 to TRBJ2-5; a weak D match, TRBD2 (5 bases). Trimming stripped 6 bases from V and 1 base from J, with 12 bases between. The CDR3 is 14 residues long. CDR3 in DNA: TGTGCCAGCAGCCCCACTAGTCCCCAAGAGACCCAGTACTTC. Its protein is CASSPTSPQETQYF.

The chain uses TRBV12-3 or TRBV12-4 and TRBJ2-7; 8 bases align to TRBD2. Unmatched junction bases numbered 3, after V lost 1 base and J lost 1 base. The CDR3 has 15 residues. The CDR3 bases are TGTGCCAGCAGTTTAGGGCGGGGGGCTTCCTACGAGCAGTACTTC. It yields the protein CASSLGRGASYEQYF.

This clonotype came up many times. This chain joins TRBV5-1 and TRBJ2-5, with D uncertain. Trimming took off 2 bases at V and 1 base at J, with 9 bases between the two ends. The CDR3 loop spans 14 amino acids. Germline-derived CDR1 and CDR2 are SGHRS and YFSETQ. The CDR3 loop reads CASSFGQIQETQYF. The CDR3 coding sequence is TGCGCCAGCAGCTTTGGGCAGATCCAAGAGACCCAGTACTTC.

V is TRBV20-1 and J is TRBJ2-1; D tentatively fits TRBD1 or TRBD2 (5 bases each). Looked up from germline, CDR1 is DFQATT and CDR2 is SNEGSKA (reference sequence). Trimming stripped 5 bases from V and 6 bases from J, with 17 bases between. The CDR3 loop spans 14 amino acids. The CDR3 here is CSALDRGAGNEQFF. The CDR3 DNA sequence: TGCAGTGCTCTTGACCGGGGCGCGGGCAATGAGCAGTTCTTC.

A note on this clonotype: Relative to the germline gene, one junction end is altered; a read error may explain this. This sequence joins TRBV7-9 and TRBJ1-1; D may be TRBD1 (6 bases). The CDR3 length is 13 residues. Looked up from germline, CDR1 is SEHNR and CDR2 is FQNEAQ (reference sequence). CDR3 sequence reads: CTSSLGGNNEAFF. In DNA, the CDR3 is TGTACCAGCAGCTTAGGGGGGAACAATGAAGCTTTCTTT.

The chain uses TRBV5-1 and TRBJ1-4; weak D call: TRBD1 (5 bases). Germline lookup yields CDR1 SGHRS and CDR2 YFSETQ. The V end lost 2 bases, the J end lost 6 bases, and 8 bases lay between the germline ends. CDR3 length: 13 amino acids. CDR3 loop: CASSFRGDEKLFF. For the CDR3, the DNA is TGCGCCAGCAGCTTCCGAGGGGATGAAAAACTGTTTTTT.

The chain couples TRBV12-3 or TRBV12-4 to TRBJ2-3; TRBD2 aligns across 12 bases. V was clipped by 3 bases and J by 5 bases; unmatched bases: 9. The CDR3 totals 17 residues. Here the CDR3 DNA reads TGTGCCAGCAGTTTCCCGACGACTAGCGGGGGAAAAGATACGCAGTATTTT. It specifies CASSFPTTSGGKDTQYF.

Many counts were recorded for this clonotype. The chain uses TRBV12-3 or TRBV12-4 and TRBJ1-5; D ambiguous. This CDR3 has 13 amino acids. Trimming cost V 8 bases and J 2 bases, with 10 bases left between them. DNA of the CDR3: TGTGCCAGCGGGCCAACGCGCAATCAGCCCCAGCATTTT. Encoded protein: CASGPTRNQPQHF.

This clonotype was found a few times. The germline gene is not matched at one end of the junction; a read error may be the cause. This chain joins TRBV5-1 and TRBJ1-1, with 11 bases that match TRBD1. This CDR3 is built from 17 residues. Per germline, CDR1 SGHRS and CDR2 YFSETQ. The CDR3 sequence is CASSLGHPGQGDTEVFF. The CDR3 coding sequence is TGCGCCAGCAGCTTGGGCCACCCGGGACAGGGGGACACTGAAGTTTTCTTT.

Many counts were recorded for this clonotype. The gene calls are TRBV7-2 and TRBJ1-2; 8 positions agree with TRBD1. This CDR3 region has 15 residues. Trimming cost V 3 bases and J 2 bases; bases outside gene matches: 5. Germline assignment: CDR1 SGHTA and CDR2 FQGNSA. The CDR3 coding sequence is TGTGCCAGCAGCTTGCGGACAGGGTGGAACTATGGCTACACCTTC. Translated: CASSLRTGWNYGYTF. The variable domain in full, completed from reference TRBV7-2 and TRBJ1-2, reads GAGVSQSPSNKVTEKGKDVELRCDPISGHTALYWYRQSLGQGLEFLIYFQGNSAPDKSGLPSDRFSAERTGGSVSTLTIQRTQQEDSAVYLCASSLRTGWNYGYTFGSGTRLTVV.

This clonotype came up many times. This sequence joins TRBV29-1 and TRBJ2-3, with 7 bases aligning to TRBD1. The CDR3 contains 13 residues. Germline CDR1 SQVTM, CDR2 ANQGSEA. Trimming cost V 7 bases and J 5 bases; bases outside gene matches: 9. The CDR3, as DNA: TGCAGCGCCCAGACAGGGAATAGAGATACGCAGTATTTT. It translates to CSAQTGNRDTQYF.

In its sample, this clonotype was seen a few times. V and J are TRBV6-1 and TRBJ2-5, with 16 bases matching TRBD2. Germline CDR1 and CDR2: MNHNS and SASEGT. The J segment lost 4 bases and the V segment lost 6 bases, leaving 2 bases of the junction unmatched. The CDR3 is made up of 15 amino acids. The CDR3 protein is CASRGLAGGTETQYF. CDR3 coding DNA: TGTGCCAGCAGGGGACTAGCGGGGGGGACAGAGACCCAGTACTTC.

This clonotype was counted only a few times. V gene TRBV7-2 combines with J gene TRBJ1-3, with D unresolved. Trimming stripped 5 bases from V and 2 bases from J, with 13 bases between. There are 15 residues in the CDR3. The germline V gene encodes CDR1 SGHTA and CDR2 FQGNSA. The CDR3 nucleotides read TGTGCCAGCAGCCAGACCCTCAGGCCTGGAAACACCATATATTTT. Its protein is CASSQTLRPGNTIYF.

Only a few counts were recorded for this clonotype. CDR3 sequence (DNA): TGCAGCGTTTACGGGACAGGAGTTGAGGAGACCCAGTACTTC. Amino acids: CSVYGTGVEETQYF. The chain is built from TRBV29-1 and TRBJ2-5; 8 bases are shared with TRBD1. In germline, CDR1 is SQVTM, CDR2 ANQGSEA. The CDR3 runs 14 residues. The V and J ends lost 5 bases and 5 bases, in that order; junction bases with no gene match: 10. Combining the CDR3 with reference TRBV29-1 and TRBJ2-5 gives the whole variable domain SAVISQKPSRDICQRGTSLTIQCQVDSQVTMMFWYRQQPGQSLTLIATANQGSEATYESGFVIDKFPISRPNLTFSTLTVSNMSPEDSSIYLCSVYGTGVEETQYFGPGTRLLVL.

The rearrangement links TRBV12-3 or TRBV12-4 to TRBJ1-5; D is unclear. The CDR3 loop spans 14 amino acids. V was clipped by 3 bases and J by 7 bases, with 13 bases between them. The DNA of the CDR3 is TGTGCCAGCAGTTTCTCAGAGGTTAGGCAGCCCCAGCATTTT. The encoded protein is CASSFSEVRQPQHF.

This clonotype was seen at least ten times. The chain is built from TRBV13 and TRBJ2-1; D gene uncertain. This CDR3 spans 11 amino acids. Germline V lookup: CDR1 PRHDT, CDR2 FYEKMQ (reference sequence). V lost 2 bases to trimming and J lost 9 bases, with 5 bases between them. The CDR3 is CASSLSGEQFF. The CDR3 coding sequence is TGTGCCAGCAGCTTAAGTGGTGAGCAGTTCTTC. Together with reference TRBV13 and TRBJ2-1, the CDR3 gives the full variable domain: AAGVIQSPRHLIKEKRETATLKCYPIPRHDTVYWYQQGPGQDPQFLISFYEKMQSDKGSIPDRFSAQQFSDYHSELNMSSLELGDSALYFCASSLSGEQFFGPGTRLTVL.

This clonotype was found a few times. The chain links TRBV18 to TRBJ2-3, with unresolved D. The V gene's germline CDR1 is KGHSH and CDR2 LQKENI. CDR3 length: 16 residues. V was pared by 0 bases and J by 0 bases, with 10 bases between. The CDR3, as DNA: TGTGCCAGCTCACCACCGAGGCGTTATAGCACAGATACGCAGTATTTT. Its translation is CASSPPRRYSTDTQYF.

The sample holds a few counts of this clonotype. The V call is TRBV4-3, the J call TRBJ2-2; the D gene is possibly TRBD1 (5 bases). V lost 1 base and J lost 4, with 13 bases in between. This CDR3 comprises 16 residues. Germline V gene lookup returns CDR1 LGHNA and CDR2 YSLEER. CDR3 sequence (DNA): TGCGCCAGCAGCCAAGTCAGGGTAGCCAGCACCGGGGAGCTGTTTTTT. Amino acid sequence: CASSQVRVASTGELFF.

The rearrangement links TRBV18 to TRBJ1-2, with D hard to call. Germline V gives CDR1 KGHSH, CDR2 LQKENI. V lost 6 bases and J 2 bases, leaving 10 bases between the germline ends. This CDR3 comprises 13 residues. The CDR3 sequence: CASSSTHNYGYTF. The CDR3 DNA reads TGTGCCAGCTCTTCGACACACAACTATGGCTACACCTTC.

The genes are TRBV11-2 and TRBJ2-7; the D call may be TRBD1 or TRBD2 (5 bases each). The V end was cut by 5 bases, the J end by 7 bases, with 15 bases between. The germline V gene has CDR1 SGHAT and CDR2 FQNNGV. This CDR3 contains 13 residues. This chain's CDR3 is CASSPAGNREQYF. For the CDR3, the DNA is TGTGCCAGCAGCCCGGCCGGGAACAGGGAGCAGTACTTC.

The chain joins TRBV28 to TRBJ2-2; D is possibly TRBD2 (5 bases). This CDR3 is 16 amino acids long. Germline CDR1 reads MDHEN; CDR2 reads SYDVKM. V was shortened by 2 bases and J by 4 bases, with 14 bases between the two germline ends. The CDR3 DNA sequence: TGTGCCAGCAGTTTAGGACTCAGCCCGAGCACCGGGGAGCTGTTTTTT. Protein sequence: CASSLGLSPSTGELFF.